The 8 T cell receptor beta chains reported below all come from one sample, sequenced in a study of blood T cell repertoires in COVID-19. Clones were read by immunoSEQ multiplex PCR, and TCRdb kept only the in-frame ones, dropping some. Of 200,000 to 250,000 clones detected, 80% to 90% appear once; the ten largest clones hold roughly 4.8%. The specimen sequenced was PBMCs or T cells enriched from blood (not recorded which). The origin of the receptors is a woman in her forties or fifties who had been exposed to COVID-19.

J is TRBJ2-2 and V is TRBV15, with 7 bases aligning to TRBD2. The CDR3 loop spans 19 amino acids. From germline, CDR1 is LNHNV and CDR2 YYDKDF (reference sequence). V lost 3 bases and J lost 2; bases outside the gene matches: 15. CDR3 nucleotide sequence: TGTGCCACCAGCAGGGGGGGGTTTTCGGACTTTGGAAACACCGGGGAGCTGTTTTTT. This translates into CATSRGGFSDFGNTGELFF.

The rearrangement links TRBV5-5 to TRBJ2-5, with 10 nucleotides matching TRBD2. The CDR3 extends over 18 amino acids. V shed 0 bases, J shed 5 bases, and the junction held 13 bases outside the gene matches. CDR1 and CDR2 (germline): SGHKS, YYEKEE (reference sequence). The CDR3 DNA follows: TGTGCCAGCAGCTTGGTGGGGCCTAGCGGGGGACCTATGGAGACCCAGTACTTC. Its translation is CASSLVGPSGGPMETQYF.

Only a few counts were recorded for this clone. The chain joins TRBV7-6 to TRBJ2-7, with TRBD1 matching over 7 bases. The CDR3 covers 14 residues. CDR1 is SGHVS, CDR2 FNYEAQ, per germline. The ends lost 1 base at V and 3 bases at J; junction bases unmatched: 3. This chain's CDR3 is CASSLGDRDYEQYF. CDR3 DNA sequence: TGTGCCAGCAGCTTAGGCGACAGGGACTACGAGCAGTACTTC. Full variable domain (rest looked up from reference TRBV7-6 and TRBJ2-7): GAGVSQSPRYKVTKRGQDVALRCDPISGHVSLYWYRQALGQGPEFLTYFNYEAQQDKSGLPNDRFSAERPEGSISTLTIQRTEQRDSAMYRCASSLGDRDYEQYFGPGTRLTVT.

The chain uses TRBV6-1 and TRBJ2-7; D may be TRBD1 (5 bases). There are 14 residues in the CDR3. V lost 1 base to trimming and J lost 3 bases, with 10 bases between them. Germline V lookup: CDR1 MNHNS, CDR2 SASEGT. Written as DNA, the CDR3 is TGTGCCAGCAGTGAAGTTTCAGGGATCTACGAGCAGTACTTC. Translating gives CASSEVSGIYEQYF.

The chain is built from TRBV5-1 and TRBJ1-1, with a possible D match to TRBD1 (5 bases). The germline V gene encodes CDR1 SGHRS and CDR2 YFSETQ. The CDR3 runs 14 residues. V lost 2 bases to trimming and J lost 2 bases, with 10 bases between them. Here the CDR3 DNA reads TGCGCCAGCAGCTTCCGGGACTCCAACACTGAAGCTTTCTTT. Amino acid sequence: CASSFRDSNTEAFF. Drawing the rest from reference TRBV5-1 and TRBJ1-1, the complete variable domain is KAGVTQTPRYLIKTRGQQVTLSCSPISGHRSVSWYQQTPGQGLQFLFEYFSETQRNKGNFPGRFSGRQFSNSRSEMNVSTLELGDSALYLCASSFRDSNTEAFFGQGTRLTVV.

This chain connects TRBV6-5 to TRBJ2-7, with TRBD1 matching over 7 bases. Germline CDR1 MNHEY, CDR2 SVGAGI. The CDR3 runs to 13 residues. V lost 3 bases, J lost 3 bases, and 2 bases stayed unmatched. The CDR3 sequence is CASSYDRDYEQYF. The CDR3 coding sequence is TGTGCCAGCAGTTATGACAGGGACTACGAGCAGTACTTC.

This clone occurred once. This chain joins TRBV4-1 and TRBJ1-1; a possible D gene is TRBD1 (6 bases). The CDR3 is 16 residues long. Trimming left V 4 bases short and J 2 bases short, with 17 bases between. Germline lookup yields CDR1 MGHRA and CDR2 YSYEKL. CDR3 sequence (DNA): TGCGCCAGCAGCCCTAGGACAGTTGCCTTAAACACTGAAGCTTTCTTT. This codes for CASSPRTVALNTEAFF.

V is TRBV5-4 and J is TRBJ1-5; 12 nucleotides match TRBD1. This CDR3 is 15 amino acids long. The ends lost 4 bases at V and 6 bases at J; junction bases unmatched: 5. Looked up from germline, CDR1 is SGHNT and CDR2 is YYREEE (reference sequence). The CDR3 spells CASSKGQGAGQPQHF. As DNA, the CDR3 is TGTGCCAGCAGCAAGGGACAGGGGGCAGGTCAGCCCCAGCATTTT.